The 27 T cell receptor beta chains given below trace back to one sample, sequenced in a study of blood T cell repertoires in COVID-19. Method: immunoSEQ multiplex PCR; TCRdb's copy keeps in-frame clones and lacks some. The sample holds roughly 200,000 clones, roughly 83% seen once. The sample was PBMCs or T cells enriched from blood (not recorded which). Receptors originate from a woman aged 25 to 39 who had recovered from COVID-19.

This clone was counted between two and nine times. V and J are TRBV5-1 and TRBJ2-1; 11 bases map to TRBD2. The trim removed 7 bases at V and 16 bases at J, leaving 19 bases unmatched. In germline, CDR1 is SGHRS, CDR2 YFSETQ. The CDR3 consists of 15 residues. The CDR3: CASRETGTSGIAFFF. The CDR3, as DNA: TGCGCCAGCCGGGAAACCGGGACTAGCGGCATCGCGTTCTTCTTC.

This clone was recorded a few times. The chain employs TRBV7-9 and TRBJ2-3; D is perhaps TRBD2 (6 bases). CDR3 length: 15 amino acids. The V and J ends lost 3 bases and 3 bases respectively, with 13 bases between them. Germline-derived CDR1 and CDR2 are SEHNR and FQNEAQ (reference sequence). The CDR3 sequence: CASSFWGRGTDTQYF. CDR3 sequence (DNA): TGTGCCAGCAGCTTCTGGGGTCGGGGGACAGATACGCAGTATTTT.

This sequence joins TRBV7-9 and TRBJ2-2, with no clear D. Looked up from germline, CDR1 is SEHNR and CDR2 is FQNEAQ (reference sequence). CDR3 length equals 13 residues. The V gene lost 4 bases and the J gene lost 6 bases, with 9 bases spanning the gap. This CDR3 is CASSSTASGELFF. The CDR3 region has the DNA TGTGCCAGCAGCTCTACTGCATCCGGGGAGCTGTTTTTT.

This clone appeared a single time. V is TRBV7-9 and J is TRBJ2-2; a possible D gene is TRBD1 (6 bases). Germline loops: CDR1 SEHNR, CDR2 FQNEAQ (reference sequence). This CDR3 has 14 amino acids. The ends were cut back, 1 base at V and 7 bases at J, with 10 bases in the middle. CDR3 DNA: TGTGCCAGCAGCTTAGTGGGACATAGCGGGGAGCTGTTTTTT. This sequence encodes CASSLVGHSGELFF.

The chain is built from TRBV6-5 and TRBJ2-1; 8 bases line up with TRBD2. J was trimmed by 12 bases and V by 8 bases; bases with no gene match: 12. Germline V gives CDR1 MNHEY, CDR2 SVGAGI. This CDR3 comprises 13 residues. The CDR3 is CASGASRAGGQFF. DNA of the CDR3: TGTGCCAGCGGAGCTTCTAGGGCGGGGGGGCAGTTCTTC.

This clone was observed a few times. This chain uses TRBV19 with TRBJ1-5; 8 bases map to TRBD1. The CDR3 covers 15 residues. The V segment lost 6 bases and the J segment 4 bases; nucleotides outside the gene matches: 8. Germline V gives CDR1 LNHDA, CDR2 SQIVND (reference sequence). Written as DNA, the CDR3 is TGTGCCAGTAGCCTTCCAGGGGGCCGAAATCAGCCCCAGCATTTT. Translated, it gives CASSLPGGRNQPQHF.

The V gene is TRBV5-1, the J gene TRBJ1-2; tentatively, D is TRBD1 (5 bases). V lost 0 bases, J lost 7 bases, and 13 bases lay in between. The CDR3 covers 14 residues. CDR1 and CDR2 from the germline V gene are SGHRS and YFSETQ. This CDR3 is CASSLGEGKAGYTF. The DNA of the CDR3 is TGCGCCAGCAGCTTGGGGGAGGGGAAGGCTGGCTACACCTTC.

The chain recombines TRBV4-1 with TRBJ2-2; D is unclear. The V and J ends lost 7 bases and 1 base respectively, with 7 bases between them. Germline V gene sequence: CDR1 MGHRA, CDR2 YSYEKL. The CDR3 spans 13 residues. The CDR3 protein is CASTERNTGELFF. The CDR3 DNA is TGCGCCAGCACGGAGCGGAACACCGGGGAGCTGTTTTTT.

This sequence joins TRBV7-9 and TRBJ1-2; 10 positions match TRBD1. The CDR3 loop spans 17 amino acids. Per germline, CDR1 SEHNR and CDR2 FQNEAQ (reference sequence). Losses at the gene ends were 4 bases for V and 5 bases for J; bases not matched to a gene: 13. CDR3 protein: CASSSGQGVVGRYGYTF. The CDR3 DNA follows: TGTGCCAGCAGCTCCGGACAGGGGGTTGTAGGGAGGTATGGCTACACCTTC.

This sequence joins TRBV7-8 and TRBJ2-2; TRBD2 is a possible D gene (6 bases). Trimming took off 5 bases at V and 7 bases at J, with 20 bases between the two ends. The CDR3 has 16 amino acids. The V gene's germline CDR1 is SGHVS and CDR2 FQNEAQ. CDR3 amino acids: CASSGSYWRESGELFF. CDR3 bases: TGTGCCAGCAGCGGATCTTATTGGAGGGAGAGCGGGGAGCTGTTTTTT. Full variable domain (rest looked up from reference TRBV7-8 and TRBJ2-2): GAGVSQSPRYKVAKRGQDVALRCDPISGHVSLFWYQQALGQGPEFLTYFQNEAQLDKSGLPSDRFFAERPEGSVSTLKIQRTQQEDSAVYLCASSGSYWRESGELFFGEGSRLTVL.

This clone was observed a handful of times. The chain couples TRBV28 to TRBJ2-5; 9 positions match TRBD2. Germline V lookup: CDR1 MDHEN, CDR2 SYDVKM. Trimming removed 4 bases from V and 4 bases from J; junction bases left unmatched: 10. This CDR3 spans 16 amino acids. The CDR3 here is CASSSPQGTSTETQYF. DNA for the CDR3: TGTGCCAGCAGTTCCCCCCAAGGGACTAGCACAGAGACCCAGTACTTC.

V gene TRBV3-1 (or the pseudogene TRBV3-2) combines with J gene TRBJ2-7, with 7 bases fitting TRBD2. CDR1 is LGHDT, CDR2 YNNKEL, per germline (reference sequence). Trimming at V came to 1 base and at J to 6 bases, leaving 9 bases not matched to a gene. The CDR3 runs 15 residues. The CDR3 region has the DNA TGTGCCAGCAGCCAAGCGCCGTCTAGCGGAGGCGAGCAGTACTTC. Translation: CASSQAPSSGGEQYF.

The gene calls are TRBV18 and TRBJ2-7, with D unclear. Germline V gene sequence: CDR1 KGHSH, CDR2 LQKENI. CDR3 length equals 14 residues. Trimming cost V 2 bases and J 0 bases, with 8 bases left between them. The CDR3 loop is CASSPSSNSYEQYF. The CDR3 DNA follows: TGTGCCAGCTCACCAAGTTCTAACTCCTACGAGCAGTACTTC.

There are a few counts of this clone. The chain links TRBV6-5 to TRBJ2-7; the D gene is possibly TRBD2 (6 bases). The germline gives CDR1 MNHEY, CDR2 SVGAGI. The ends were cut back, 7 bases at V and 3 bases at J, with 16 bases in the middle. The CDR3 runs to 14 residues. CDR3 coding DNA: TGTGCCAGCACCCGGGGGTCGGGAAACTACGAGCAGTACTTC. Its protein product is CASTRGSGNYEQYF.

The chain employs TRBV27 and TRBJ1-4, with D maybe TRBD1 (6 bases). From germline, CDR1 is MNHEY and CDR2 SMNVEV (reference sequence). The CDR3 extends over 15 amino acids. V was pared by 6 bases and J by 8 bases, with 19 bases between. The CDR3 protein is CASRPGGGAEEKLFF. The CDR3 DNA is TGTGCCAGCAGACCGGGAGGGGGGGCGGAAGAAAAACTGTTTTTT.

The chain combines TRBV28 with TRBJ2-7; D is ambiguous. Looked up from germline, CDR1 is MDHEN and CDR2 is SYDVKM. The CDR3 has 15 amino acids. V lost 3 bases and J 2 bases, leaving 14 bases between the germline ends. CDR3 in DNA: TGTGCCAGCAGTTTTATAGGAGAAACCGCCTACGAGCAGTACTTC. Amino acids: CASSFIGETAYEQYF.

The rearrangement uses TRBV7-9 and TRBJ2-1; 11 nucleotides line up with TRBD2. Germline V gene lookup returns CDR1 SEHNR and CDR2 FQNEAQ (reference sequence). V lost 6 bases to trimming and J lost 5 bases; unmatched junction nucleotides: 6. This CDR3 comprises 15 residues. CDR3 protein: CASRETSGTHNEQFF. In DNA, the CDR3 is TGTGCCAGCAGGGAGACTAGCGGGACCCACAATGAGCAGTTCTTC.

For this clone: Germline is not matched at one junction end, which may reflect a read error. The rearrangement links TRBV4-1 to TRBJ2-1; no clear D. The CDR3 is made up of 14 amino acids. Germline lookup yields CDR1 MGHRA and CDR2 YSYEKL. CDR3 nucleotide sequence: TGCGTCAGCAGCCATGGTACTCAATATAATGAGCAGTTCTTC. It encodes CVSSHGTQYNEQFF.

In DNA form, the CDR3 reads TGTGCCAGCAGTTACGTTCGGGAGACCCGTGAGCAGTACTTC. Translated, it gives CASSYVRETREQYF. The rearrangement uses TRBV6-5 and TRBJ2-7; perhaps TRBD2 as D (6 bases). The germline V and J ends were trimmed by 2 bases and 7 bases, with 15 bases remaining between them. Germline CDR1 is MNHEY and CDR2 is SVGAGI. The CDR3 is 14 amino acids.

The gene calls are TRBV30 and TRBJ1-3; weak D call: TRBD1 (6 bases). Germline V gives CDR1 GTSNPN, CDR2 SVGIG (reference sequence). V lost 0 bases to trimming and J lost 0 bases, with 12 bases between them. This CDR3 has 16 amino acids. CDR3 residues: CAWSVRDTLSGNTIYF. CDR3 sequence (DNA): TGTGCCTGGAGTGTCCGGGACACTCTCTCTGGAAACACCATATATTTT.

This chain links TRBV5-1 with TRBJ1-4, with TRBD1 identical over 10 bases. Trimming cost V 4 bases and J 5 bases; bases outside gene matches: 2. Germline CDR1 SGHRS, CDR2 YFSETQ. There are 14 residues in the CDR3. The CDR3 loop is CASSEGQGNEKLFF. The DNA for the CDR3 is TGCGCCAGCAGCGAGGGACAGGGGAATGAAAAACTGTTTTTT.

This rearrangement joins TRBV12-3 or TRBV12-4 to TRBJ1-1, with D perhaps matching TRBD1 (5 bases). V was cut by 3 bases and J by 7 bases, with 6 bases left in between. This CDR3 contains 11 residues. Here the CDR3 DNA reads TGTGCCAGCAGTTTGACAGTTGAAGCTTTCTTT. This encodes CASSLTVEAFF.

This chain connects TRBV21-1 to TRBJ1-4. TRBV21-1 is designated a pseudogene. The CDR3 consists of 18 residues. The CDR3 loop reads CASSKCERRTLRNEKLFF. DNA for the CDR3: TGTGCCAGCAGCAAATGCGAGAGGAGGACCCTACGAAATGAAAAACTGTTTTTT.

This clone occurred a few times. V gene TRBV28 combines with J gene TRBJ1-2; 8 nucleotides match TRBD1. Germline CDR1 reads MDHEN; CDR2 reads SYDVKM. This CDR3 contains 12 residues. Trimming removed 5 bases from V and 6 bases from J; junction bases left unmatched: 2. CDR3 sequence reads: CASSDRGHGYTF. CDR3 nucleotides: TGTGCCAGCAGTGACAGGGGCCATGGCTACACCTTC.

The rearrangement links TRBV7-8 to TRBJ2-5, with D perhaps matching TRBD2 (7 bases). The CDR3 is 14 amino acids. V lost 7 bases to trimming and J lost 5 bases, with 17 bases between them. Germline V lookup: CDR1 SGHVS, CDR2 FQNEAQ. Here the CDR3 reads CASTKGGRSETQYF. The CDR3 DNA reads TGTGCCAGCACTAAGGGGGGGAGGTCGGAGACCCAGTACTTC.

V and J are TRBV11-2 and TRBJ1-1; no reliable D call. The CDR3 runs to 14 residues. The germline V and J ends were trimmed by 0 bases and 1 base, with 6 bases remaining between them. The germline V gene has CDR1 SGHAT and CDR2 FQNNGV. The CDR3 DNA reads TGTGCCAGCAGCTTAGATCCAGGGAACACTGAAGCTTTCTTT. This translates into CASSLDPGNTEAFF.

The chain couples TRBV7-8 to TRBJ2-7; D is perhaps TRBD1 (5 bases). Trimming stripped 3 bases from V and 3 bases from J, with 9 bases between. This CDR3 is built from 13 residues. The V gene's germline CDR1 is SGHVS and CDR2 FQNEAQ. CDR3 DNA: TGTGCCAGCAGCTTGGGGCTGAACTACGAGCAGTACTTC. Its protein is CASSLGLNYEQYF.